This TCR beta chain was captured by sequencing in a study of Ad26.COV2.S vaccination and SARS-CoV-2 variants. Sequencing used immunoSEQ multiplex PCR; TCRdb keeps in-frame clones, though not all of them. The sample records some 350,000 clones, about 90% being singletons. Germline V lookup: CDR1 SGDLS, CDR2 YYNGEE. Trimming pared 4 bases from V and 5 bases from J, leaving 10 bases between. The CDR3 totals 12 residues. This sequence was found in a human donor who had recovered from COVID-19. The V and J genes are TRBV9 and TRBJ2-7, with D uncertain. The material sequenced was peripheral blood, taken after recovery from COVID-19. This chain's CDR3 is CASSSGSDEQYF. For the CDR3, the DNA is TGTGCCAGCAGCTCCGGGTCCGACGAGCAGTACTTC.